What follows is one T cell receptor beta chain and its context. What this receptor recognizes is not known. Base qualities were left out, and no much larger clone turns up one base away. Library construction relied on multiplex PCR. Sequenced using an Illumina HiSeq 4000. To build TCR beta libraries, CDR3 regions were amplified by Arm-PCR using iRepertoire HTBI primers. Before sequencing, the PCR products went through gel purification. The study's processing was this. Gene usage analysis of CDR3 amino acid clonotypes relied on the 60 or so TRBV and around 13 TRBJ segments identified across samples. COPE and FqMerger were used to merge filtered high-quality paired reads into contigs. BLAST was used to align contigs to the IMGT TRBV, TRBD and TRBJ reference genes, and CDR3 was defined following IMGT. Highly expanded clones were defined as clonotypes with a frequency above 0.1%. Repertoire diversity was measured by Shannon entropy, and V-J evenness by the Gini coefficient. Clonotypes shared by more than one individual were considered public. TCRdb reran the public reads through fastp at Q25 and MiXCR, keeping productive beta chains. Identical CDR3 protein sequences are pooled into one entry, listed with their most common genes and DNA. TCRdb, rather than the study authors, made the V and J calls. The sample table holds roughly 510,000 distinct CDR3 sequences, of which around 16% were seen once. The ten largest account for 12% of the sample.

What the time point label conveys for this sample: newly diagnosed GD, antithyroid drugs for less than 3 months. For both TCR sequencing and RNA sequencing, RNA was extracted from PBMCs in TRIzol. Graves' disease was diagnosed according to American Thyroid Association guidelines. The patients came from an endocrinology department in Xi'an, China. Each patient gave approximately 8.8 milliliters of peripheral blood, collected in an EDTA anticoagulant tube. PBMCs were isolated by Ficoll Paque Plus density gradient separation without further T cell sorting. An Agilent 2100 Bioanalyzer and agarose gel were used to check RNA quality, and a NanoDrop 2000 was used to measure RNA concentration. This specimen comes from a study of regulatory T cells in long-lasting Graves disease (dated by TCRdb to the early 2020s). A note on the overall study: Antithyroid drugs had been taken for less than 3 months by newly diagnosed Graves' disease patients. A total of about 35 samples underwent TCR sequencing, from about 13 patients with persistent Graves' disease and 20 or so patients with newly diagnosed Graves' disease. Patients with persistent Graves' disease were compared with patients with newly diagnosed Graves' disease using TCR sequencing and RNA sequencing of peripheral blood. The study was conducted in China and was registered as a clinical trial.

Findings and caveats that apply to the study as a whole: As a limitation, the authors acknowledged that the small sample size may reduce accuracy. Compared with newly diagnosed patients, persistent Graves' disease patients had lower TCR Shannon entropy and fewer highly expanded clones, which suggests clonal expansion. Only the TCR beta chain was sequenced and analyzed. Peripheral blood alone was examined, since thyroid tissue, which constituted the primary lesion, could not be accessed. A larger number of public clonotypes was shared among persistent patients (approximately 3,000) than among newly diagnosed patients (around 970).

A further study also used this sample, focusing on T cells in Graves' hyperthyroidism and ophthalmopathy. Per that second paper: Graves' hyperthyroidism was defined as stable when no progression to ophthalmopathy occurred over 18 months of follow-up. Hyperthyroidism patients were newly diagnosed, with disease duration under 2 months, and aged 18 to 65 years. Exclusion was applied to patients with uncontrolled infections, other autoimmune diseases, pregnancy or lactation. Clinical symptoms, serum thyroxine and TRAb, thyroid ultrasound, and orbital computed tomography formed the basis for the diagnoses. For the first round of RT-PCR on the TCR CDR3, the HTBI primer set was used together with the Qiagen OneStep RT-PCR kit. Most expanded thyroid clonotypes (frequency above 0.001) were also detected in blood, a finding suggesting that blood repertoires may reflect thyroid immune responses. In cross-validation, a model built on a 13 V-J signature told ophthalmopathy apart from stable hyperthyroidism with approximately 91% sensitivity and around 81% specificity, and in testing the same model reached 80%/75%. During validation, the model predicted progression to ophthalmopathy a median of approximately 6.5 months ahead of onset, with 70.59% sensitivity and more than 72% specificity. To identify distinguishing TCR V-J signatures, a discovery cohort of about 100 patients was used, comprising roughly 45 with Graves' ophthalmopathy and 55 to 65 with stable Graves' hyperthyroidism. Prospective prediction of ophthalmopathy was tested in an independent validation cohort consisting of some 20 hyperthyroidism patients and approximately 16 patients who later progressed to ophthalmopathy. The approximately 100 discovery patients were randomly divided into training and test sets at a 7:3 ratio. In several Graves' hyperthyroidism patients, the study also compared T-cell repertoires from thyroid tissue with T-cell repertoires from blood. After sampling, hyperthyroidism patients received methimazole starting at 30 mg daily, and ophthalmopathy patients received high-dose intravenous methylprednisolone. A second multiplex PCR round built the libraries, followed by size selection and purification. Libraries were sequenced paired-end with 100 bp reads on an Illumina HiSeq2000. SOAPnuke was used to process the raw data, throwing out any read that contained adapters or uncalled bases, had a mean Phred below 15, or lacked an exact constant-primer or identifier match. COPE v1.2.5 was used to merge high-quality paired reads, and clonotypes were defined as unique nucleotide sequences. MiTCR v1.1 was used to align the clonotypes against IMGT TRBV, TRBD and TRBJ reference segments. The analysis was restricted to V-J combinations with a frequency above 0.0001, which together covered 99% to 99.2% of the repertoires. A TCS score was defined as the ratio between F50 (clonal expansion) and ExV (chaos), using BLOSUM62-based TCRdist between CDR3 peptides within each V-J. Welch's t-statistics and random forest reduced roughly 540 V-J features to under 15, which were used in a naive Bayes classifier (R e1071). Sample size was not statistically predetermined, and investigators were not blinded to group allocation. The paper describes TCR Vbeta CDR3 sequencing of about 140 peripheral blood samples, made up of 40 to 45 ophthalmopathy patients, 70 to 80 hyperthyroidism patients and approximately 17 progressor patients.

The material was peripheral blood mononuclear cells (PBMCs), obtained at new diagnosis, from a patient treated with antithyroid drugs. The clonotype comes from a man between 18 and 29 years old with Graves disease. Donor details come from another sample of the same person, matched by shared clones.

The nucleotide sequence is given as TGCGCCAGCAGCTTGGCCGGGACAGGGGCTAGCGGGAGGGCCAACGAGCAGTACTTC. The translation is CASSLAGTGASGRANEQYF. The V gene is TRBV5-1 and the J gene is TRBJ2-7, with 12 middle bases fitting TRBD2. CDR1 and CDR2, looked up from the germline V gene, are SGHRS and YFSETQ. Trimming accounts for 0 bases at V and 5 bases at J, while the number of junction bases matched to no gene is 15. The cysteine opens and the phenylalanine closes a CDR3 of 19 amino acids. Only the CDR3 DNA is retained, 57 bases long and in frame from the first base.